This T cell receptor (beta chain) was profiled in a study of blood T cell repertoires in COVID-19. Study-level background: PBMCs, B-cell-depleted T cells, or T cells were the source of the cDNA or gDNA that made up the material.

Original processing methods: It was from reference gene primer amplification that nucleated cell counts were estimated. Some clones are missing from TCRdb's copy, which holds only in-frame ones; the method was immunoSEQ multiplex PCR. The DNA gave D and trimming, while V, J and clone size come from that table. Found here are 250,000 to 350,000 clones, approximately 80% of them singletons; the top ten hold around 4.2%. The origin of this receptor is a woman aged 50 to 65 with active or convalescent COVID-19. The sample consisted of peripheral blood.

The DNA of the CDR3 is TGTGCCAGCAGTTCCGCGCAGGGGGTTTCCCCAACCGTAGCGAATCAGCCCCAGCATTTT. It codes for CASSSAQGVSPTVANQPQHF. This sequence joins TRBV28 and TRBJ1-5; TRBD1 matches at 7 bases. The CDR3 has 20 residues. Germline CDR1 reads MDHEN; CDR2 reads SYDVKM. V lost 4 bases to trimming and J lost 4 bases; unmatched junction nucleotides: 22.